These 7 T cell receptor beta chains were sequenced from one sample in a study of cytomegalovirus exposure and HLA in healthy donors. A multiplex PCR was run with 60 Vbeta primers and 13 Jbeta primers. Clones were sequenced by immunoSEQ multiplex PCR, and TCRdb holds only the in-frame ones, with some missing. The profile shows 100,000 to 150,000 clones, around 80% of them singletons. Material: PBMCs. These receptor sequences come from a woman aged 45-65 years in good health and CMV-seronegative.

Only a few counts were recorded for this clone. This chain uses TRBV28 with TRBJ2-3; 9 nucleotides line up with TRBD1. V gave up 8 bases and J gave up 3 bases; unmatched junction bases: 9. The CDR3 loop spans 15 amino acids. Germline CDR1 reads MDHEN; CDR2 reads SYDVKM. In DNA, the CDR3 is TGTGCCAGCGGAGGCGGGACAGGGTGGACAGATACGCAGTATTTT. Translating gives CASGGGTGWTDTQYF.

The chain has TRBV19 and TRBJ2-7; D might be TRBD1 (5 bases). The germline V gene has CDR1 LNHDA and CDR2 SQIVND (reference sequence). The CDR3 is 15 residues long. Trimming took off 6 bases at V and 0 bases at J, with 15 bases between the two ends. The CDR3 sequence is CASRLAQEPSYEQYF. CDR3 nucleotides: TGTGCCAGTAGGCTCGCACAGGAACCCTCCTACGAGCAGTACTTC. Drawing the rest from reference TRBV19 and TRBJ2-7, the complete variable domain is DGGITQSPKYLFRKEGQNVTLSCEQNLNHDAMYWYRQDPGQGLRLIYYSQIVNDFQKGDIAEGYSVSREKKESFPLTVTSAQKNPTAFYLCASRLAQEPSYEQYFGPGTRLTVT.

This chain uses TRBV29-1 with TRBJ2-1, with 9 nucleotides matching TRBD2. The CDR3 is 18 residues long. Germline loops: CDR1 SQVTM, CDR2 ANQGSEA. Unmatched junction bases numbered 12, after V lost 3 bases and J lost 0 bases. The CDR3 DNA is TGCAGCGTTGAGGTAGGGCTAGCGGGACAACTCTCCTACAATGAGCAGTTCTTC. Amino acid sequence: CSVEVGLAGQLSYNEQFF.

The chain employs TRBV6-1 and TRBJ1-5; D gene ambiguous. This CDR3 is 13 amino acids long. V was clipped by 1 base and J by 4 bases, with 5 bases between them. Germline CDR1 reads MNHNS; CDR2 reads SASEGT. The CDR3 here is CASSEVGNQPQHF. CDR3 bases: TGTGCCAGCAGTGAAGTCGGGAATCAGCCCCAGCATTTT.

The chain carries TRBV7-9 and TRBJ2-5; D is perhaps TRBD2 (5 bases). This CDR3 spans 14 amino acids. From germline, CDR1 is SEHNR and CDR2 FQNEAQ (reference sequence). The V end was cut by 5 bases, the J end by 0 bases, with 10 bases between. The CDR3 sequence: CASSQSGNQETQYF. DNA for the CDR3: TGTGCCAGCAGCCAATCGGGGAACCAAGAGACCCAGTACTTC.

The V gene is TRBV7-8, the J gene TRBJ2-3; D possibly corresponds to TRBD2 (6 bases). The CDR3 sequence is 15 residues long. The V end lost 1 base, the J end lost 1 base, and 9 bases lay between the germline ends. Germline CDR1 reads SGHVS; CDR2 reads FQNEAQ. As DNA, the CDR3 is TGTGCCAGCAGCTTAGAAGCGGGCCGCACAGATACGCAGTATTTT. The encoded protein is CASSLEAGRTDTQYF.

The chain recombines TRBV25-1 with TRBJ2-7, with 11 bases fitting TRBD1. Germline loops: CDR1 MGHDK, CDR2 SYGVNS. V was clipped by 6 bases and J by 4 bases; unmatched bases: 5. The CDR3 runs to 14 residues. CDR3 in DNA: TGTGCCAGCAGAGGGACAGGGGGATCTTACGAGCAGTACTTC. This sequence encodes CASRGTGGSYEQYF.